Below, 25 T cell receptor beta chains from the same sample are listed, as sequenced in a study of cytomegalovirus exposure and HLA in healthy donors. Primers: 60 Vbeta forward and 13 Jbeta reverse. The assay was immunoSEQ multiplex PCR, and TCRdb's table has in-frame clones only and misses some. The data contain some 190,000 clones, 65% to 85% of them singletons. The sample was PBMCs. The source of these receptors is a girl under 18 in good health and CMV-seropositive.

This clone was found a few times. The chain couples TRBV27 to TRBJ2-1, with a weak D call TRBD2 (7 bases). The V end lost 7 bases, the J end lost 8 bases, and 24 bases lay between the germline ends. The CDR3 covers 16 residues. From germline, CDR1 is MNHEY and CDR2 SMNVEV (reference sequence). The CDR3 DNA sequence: TGTGCCAGCACCCCTCTTAGGGGGAGGGCCAGGGATGAGCAGTTCTTC. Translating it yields CASTPLRGRARDEQFF.

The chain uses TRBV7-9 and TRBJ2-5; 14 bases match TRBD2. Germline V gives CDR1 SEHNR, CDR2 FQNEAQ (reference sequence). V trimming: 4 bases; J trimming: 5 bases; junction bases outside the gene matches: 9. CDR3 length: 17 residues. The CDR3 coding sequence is TGTGCCAGCAGCTCCCAGGGACTAGCGGGAGCCGGGGAGACCCAGTACTTC. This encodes CASSSQGLAGAGETQYF.

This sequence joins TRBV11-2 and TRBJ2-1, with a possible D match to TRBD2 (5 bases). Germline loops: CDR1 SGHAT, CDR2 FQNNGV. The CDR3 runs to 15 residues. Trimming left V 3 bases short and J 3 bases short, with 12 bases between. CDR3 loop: CASSFFSGYYNEQFF. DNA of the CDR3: TGTGCCAGCAGCTTTTTCAGCGGTTACTACAATGAGCAGTTCTTC.

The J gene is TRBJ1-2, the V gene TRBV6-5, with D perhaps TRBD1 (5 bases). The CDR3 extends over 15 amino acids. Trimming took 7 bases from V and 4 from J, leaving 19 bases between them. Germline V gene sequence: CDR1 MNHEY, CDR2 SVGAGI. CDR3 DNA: TGTGCCAGCACCGCCCGGACATCCCTATTCTATGGCTACACCTTC. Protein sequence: CASTARTSLFYGYTF.

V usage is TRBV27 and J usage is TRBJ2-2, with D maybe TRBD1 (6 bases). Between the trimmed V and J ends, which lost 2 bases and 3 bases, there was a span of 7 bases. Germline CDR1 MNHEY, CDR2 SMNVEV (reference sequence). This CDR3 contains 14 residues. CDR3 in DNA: TGTGCCAGCAGTTTAGGACAGCACACCGGGGAGCTGTTTTTT. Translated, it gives CASSLGQHTGELFF.

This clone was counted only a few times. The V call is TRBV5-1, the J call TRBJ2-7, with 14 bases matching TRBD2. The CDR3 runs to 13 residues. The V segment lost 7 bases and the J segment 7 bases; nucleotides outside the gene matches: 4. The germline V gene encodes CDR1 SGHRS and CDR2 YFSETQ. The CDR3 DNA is TGCGCCAGCCTGGGACTAGCGGGAGAAGAGCAGTACTTC. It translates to CASLGLAGEEQYF.

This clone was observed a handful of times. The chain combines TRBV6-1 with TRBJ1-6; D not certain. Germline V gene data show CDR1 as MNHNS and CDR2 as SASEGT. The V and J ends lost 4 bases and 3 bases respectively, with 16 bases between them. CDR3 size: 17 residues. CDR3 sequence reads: CASSAAASFLYNSPLHF. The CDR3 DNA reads TGTGCCAGCAGTGCGGCGGCCAGCTTCCTCTATAATTCACCCCTCCACTTT.

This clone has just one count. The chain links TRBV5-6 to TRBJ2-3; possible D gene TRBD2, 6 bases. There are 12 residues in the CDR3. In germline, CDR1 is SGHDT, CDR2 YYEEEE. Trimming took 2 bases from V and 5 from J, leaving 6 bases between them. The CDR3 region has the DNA TGTGCCAGCAGCTTCGGGGGAGATACGCAGTATTTT. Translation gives CASSFGGDTQYF.

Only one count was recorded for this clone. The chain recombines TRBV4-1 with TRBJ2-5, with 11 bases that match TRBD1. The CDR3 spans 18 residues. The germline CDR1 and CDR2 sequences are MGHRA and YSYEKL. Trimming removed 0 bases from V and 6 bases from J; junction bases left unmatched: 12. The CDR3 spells CASSQEPPPGQGVKTQYF. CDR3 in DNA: TGCGCCAGCAGCCAAGAACCCCCCCCGGGACAGGGGGTAAAGACCCAGTACTTC.

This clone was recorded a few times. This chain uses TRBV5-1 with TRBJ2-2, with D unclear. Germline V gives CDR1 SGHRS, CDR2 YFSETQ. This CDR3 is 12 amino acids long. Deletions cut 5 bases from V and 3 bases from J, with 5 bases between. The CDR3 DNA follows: TGCGCCAGCAGGGAGTACACCGGGGAGCTGTTTTTT. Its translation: CASREYTGELFF. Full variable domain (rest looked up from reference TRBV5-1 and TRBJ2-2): KAGVTQTPRYLIKTRGQQVTLSCSPISGHRSVSWYQQTPGQGLQFLFEYFSETQRNKGNFPGRFSGRQFSNSRSEMNVSTLELGDSALYLCASREYTGELFFGEGSRLTVL.

In DNA, the CDR3 is TGTGCCAGTAGTATAAGGGGGGGACAGGGGAACTACGAGCAGTACTTC. It encodes CASSIRGGQGNYEQYF. V usage is TRBV19 and J usage is TRBJ2-7, with TRBD1 matching over 10 bases. CDR3 length: 16 amino acids. CDR1 LNHDA and CDR2 SQIVND come from the germline V gene (reference sequence). J gave up 3 bases and V 2 bases, and 7 bases lay outside the gene matches.

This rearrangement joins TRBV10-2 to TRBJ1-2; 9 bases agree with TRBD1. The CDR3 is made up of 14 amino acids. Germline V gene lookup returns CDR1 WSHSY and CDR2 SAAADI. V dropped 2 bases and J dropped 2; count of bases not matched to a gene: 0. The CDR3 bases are TGCGCCAGCAGTGAGGGACAGGGGAACTATGGCTACACCTTC. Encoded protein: CASSEGQGNYGYTF.

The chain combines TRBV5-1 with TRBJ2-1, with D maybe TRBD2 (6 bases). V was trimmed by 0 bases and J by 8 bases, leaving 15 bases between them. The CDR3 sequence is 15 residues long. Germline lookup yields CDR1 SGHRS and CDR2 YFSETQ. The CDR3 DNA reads TGCGCCAGCAGCTTGGAGGGGCAGGAGGGCCATGAGCAGTTCTTC. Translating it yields CASSLEGQEGHEQFF.

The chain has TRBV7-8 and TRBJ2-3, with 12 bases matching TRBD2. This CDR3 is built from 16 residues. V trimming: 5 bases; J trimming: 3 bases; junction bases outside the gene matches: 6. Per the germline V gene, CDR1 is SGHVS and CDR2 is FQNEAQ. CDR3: CASSPTSGSLTDTQYF. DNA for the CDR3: TGTGCCAGCAGCCCGACTAGCGGGAGTTTGACAGATACGCAGTATTTT.

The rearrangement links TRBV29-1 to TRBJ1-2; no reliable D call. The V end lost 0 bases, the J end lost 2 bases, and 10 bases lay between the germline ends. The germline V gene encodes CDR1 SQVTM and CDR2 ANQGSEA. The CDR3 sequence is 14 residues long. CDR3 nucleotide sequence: TGCAGCGTTGAAGAGGCGGGCTCGAACTATGGCTACACCTTC. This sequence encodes CSVEEAGSNYGYTF.

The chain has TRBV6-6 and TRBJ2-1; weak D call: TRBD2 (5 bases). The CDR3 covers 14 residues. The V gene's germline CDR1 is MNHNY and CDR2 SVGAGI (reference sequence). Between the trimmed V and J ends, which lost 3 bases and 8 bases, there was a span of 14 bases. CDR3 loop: CASSYLLDLDEQFF. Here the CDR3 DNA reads TGTGCCAGCAGTTATCTACTGGACTTAGATGAGCAGTTCTTC.

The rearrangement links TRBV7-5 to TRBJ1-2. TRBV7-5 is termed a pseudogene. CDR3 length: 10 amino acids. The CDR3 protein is CVNRDYGYTF. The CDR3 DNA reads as TGTGTCAATCGGGACTATGGCTACACCTTC.

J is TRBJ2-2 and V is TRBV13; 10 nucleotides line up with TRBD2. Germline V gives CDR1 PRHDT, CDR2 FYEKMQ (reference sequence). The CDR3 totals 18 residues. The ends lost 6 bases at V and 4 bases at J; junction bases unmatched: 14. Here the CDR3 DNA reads TGTGCCAGCAGTCACACAGTTGGGCTAGCGGGGGCCACCGGGGAGCTGTTTTTT. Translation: CASSHTVGLAGATGELFF.

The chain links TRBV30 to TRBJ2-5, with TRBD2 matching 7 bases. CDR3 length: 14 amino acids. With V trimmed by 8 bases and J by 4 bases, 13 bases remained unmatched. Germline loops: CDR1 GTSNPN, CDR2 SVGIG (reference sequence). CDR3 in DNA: TGTGCCGGGAACGGGGGAGGGGTGAGAGAGACCCAGTACTTC. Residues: CAGNGGGVRETQYF.

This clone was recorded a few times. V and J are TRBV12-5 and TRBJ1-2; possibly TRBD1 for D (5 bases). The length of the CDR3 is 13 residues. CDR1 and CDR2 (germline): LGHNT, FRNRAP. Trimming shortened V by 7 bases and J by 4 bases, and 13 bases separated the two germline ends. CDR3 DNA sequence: TGTGCTAGTGCACGCCAGGGTGGCTATGGCTACACCTTC. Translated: CASARQGGYGYTF.

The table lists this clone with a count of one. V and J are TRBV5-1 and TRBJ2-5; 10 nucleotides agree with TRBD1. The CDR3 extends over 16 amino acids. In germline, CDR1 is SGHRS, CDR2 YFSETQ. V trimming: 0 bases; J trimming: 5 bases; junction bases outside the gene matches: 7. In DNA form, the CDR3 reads TGCGCCAGCAGCTTGGTAGGGACAGGGGAGTGGGAGACCCAGTACTTC. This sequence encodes CASSLVGTGEWETQYF.

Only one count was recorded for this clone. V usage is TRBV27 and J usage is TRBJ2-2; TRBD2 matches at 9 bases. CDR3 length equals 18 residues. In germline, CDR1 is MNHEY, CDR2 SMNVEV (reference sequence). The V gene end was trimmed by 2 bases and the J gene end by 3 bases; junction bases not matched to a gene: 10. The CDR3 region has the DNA TGTGCCAGCAGTTTAAGGACTAGCGCCAGTCTCTACACCGGGGAGCTGTTTTTT. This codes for CASSLRTSASLYTGELFF.

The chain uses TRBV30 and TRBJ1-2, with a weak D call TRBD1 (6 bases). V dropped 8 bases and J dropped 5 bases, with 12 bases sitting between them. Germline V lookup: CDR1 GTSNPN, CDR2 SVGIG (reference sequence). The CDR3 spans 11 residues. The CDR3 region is CAGDTAYGYTF. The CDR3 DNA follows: TGTGCCGGGGACACTGCTTATGGCTACACCTTC.

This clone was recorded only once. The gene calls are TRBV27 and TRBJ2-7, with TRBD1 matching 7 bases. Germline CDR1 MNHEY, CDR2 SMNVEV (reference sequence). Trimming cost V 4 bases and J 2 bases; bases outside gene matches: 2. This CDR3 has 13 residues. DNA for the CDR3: TGTGCCAGCAGTTCGACAGGGACCTACGAGCAGTACTTC. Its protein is CASSSTGTYEQYF.

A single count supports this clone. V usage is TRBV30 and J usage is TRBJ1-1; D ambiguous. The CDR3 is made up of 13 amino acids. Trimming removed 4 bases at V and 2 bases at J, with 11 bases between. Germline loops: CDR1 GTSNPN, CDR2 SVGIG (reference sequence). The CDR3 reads CAWKLGLNTEAFF. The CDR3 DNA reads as TGTGCCTGGAAACTGGGCCTTAACACTGAAGCTTTCTTT.